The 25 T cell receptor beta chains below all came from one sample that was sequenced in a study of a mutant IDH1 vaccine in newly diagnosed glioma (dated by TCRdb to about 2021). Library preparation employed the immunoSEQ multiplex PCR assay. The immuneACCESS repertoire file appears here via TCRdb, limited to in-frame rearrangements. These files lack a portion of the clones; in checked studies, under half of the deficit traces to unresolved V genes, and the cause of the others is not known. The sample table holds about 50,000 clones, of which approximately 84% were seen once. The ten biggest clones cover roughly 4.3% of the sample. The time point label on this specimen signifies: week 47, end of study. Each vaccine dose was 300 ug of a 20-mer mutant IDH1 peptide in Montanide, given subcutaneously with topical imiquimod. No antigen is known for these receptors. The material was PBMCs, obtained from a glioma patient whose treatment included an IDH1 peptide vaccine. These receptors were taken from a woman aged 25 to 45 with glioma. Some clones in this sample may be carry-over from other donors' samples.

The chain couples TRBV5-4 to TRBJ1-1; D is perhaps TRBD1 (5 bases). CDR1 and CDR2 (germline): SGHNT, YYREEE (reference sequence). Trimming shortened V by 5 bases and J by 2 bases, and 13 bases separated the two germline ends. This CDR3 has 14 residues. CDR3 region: CASRQVGVNTEAFF. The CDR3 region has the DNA TGTGCCAGCAGGCAGGTAGGGGTAAACACTGAAGCTTTCTTT.

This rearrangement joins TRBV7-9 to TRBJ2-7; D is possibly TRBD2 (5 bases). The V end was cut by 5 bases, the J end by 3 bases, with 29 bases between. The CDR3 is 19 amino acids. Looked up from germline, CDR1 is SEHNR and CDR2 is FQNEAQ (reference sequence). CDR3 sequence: CASSESSLGPEGGGYEQYF. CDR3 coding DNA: TGTGCCAGCAGCGAGAGCTCATTAGGACCAGAGGGTGGCGGCTACGAGCAGTACTTC.

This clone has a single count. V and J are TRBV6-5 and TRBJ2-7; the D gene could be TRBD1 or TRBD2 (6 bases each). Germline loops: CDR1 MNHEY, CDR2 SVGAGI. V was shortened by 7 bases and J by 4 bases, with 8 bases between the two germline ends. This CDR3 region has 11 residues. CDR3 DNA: TGTGCCAGCAAAGGGGGGTACGAGCAGTACTTC. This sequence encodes CASKGGYEQYF.

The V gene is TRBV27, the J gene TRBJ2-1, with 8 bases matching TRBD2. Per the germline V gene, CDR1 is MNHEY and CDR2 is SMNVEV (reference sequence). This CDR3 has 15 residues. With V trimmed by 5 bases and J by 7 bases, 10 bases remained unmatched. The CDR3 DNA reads TGTGCCAGCAGTCCCGGGGGGGGCCCCGTGAATGAGCAGTTCTTC. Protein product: CASSPGGGPVNEQFF.

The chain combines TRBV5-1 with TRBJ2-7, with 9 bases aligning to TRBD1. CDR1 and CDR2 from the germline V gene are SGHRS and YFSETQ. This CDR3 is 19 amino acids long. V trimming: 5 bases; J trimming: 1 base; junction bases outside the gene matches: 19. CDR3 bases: TGCGCCAGCAGACCCACCGGGACAGGGACCGGTCGGGCATCCTACGAGCAGTACTTC. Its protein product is CASRPTGTGTGRASYEQYF.

This CDR3 reads CASSLSELPSEQYF. CDR3 coding DNA: TGTGCCAGCAGTTTATCGGAACTCCCCTCCGAGCAGTACTTC. This chain links TRBV27 with TRBJ2-7; D unclear. The CDR3 length is 14 residues. Germline assignment: CDR1 MNHEY and CDR2 SMNVEV (reference sequence). V lost 0 bases, J lost 6 bases, and 12 bases lay in between.

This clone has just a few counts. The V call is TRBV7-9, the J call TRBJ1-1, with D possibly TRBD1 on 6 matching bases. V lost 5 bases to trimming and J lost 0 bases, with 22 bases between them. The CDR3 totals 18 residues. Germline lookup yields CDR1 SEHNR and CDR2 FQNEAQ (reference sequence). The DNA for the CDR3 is TGTGCCAGCAGCCCCATTTGGGGGCGGGCTTCTCTGAACACTGAAGCTTTCTTT. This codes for CASSPIWGRASLNTEAFF.

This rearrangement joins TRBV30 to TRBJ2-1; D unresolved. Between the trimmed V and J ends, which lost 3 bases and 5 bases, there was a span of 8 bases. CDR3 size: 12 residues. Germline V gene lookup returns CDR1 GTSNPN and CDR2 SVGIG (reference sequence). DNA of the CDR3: TGTGCCTGGAGGATGGAGAACAATGAGCAGTTCTTC. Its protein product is CAWRMENNEQFF.

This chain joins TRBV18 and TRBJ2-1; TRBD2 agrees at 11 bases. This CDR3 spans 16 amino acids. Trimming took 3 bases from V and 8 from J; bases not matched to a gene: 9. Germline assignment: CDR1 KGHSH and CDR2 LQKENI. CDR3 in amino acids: CASSPGYTSGSDEQFF. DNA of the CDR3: TGTGCCAGCTCACCGGGTTACACTAGCGGGAGTGATGAGCAGTTCTTC.

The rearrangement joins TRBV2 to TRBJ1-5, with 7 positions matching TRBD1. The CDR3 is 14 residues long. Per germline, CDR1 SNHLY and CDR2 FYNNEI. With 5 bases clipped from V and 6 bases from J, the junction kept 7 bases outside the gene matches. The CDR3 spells CASSYRGEGQPQHF. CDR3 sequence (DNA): TGTGCCAGCAGTTACAGGGGTGAAGGTCAGCCCCAGCATTTT.

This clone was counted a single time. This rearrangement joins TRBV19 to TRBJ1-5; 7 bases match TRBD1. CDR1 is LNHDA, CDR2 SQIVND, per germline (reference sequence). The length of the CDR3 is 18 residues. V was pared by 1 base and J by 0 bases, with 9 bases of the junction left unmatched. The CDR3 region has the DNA TGTGCCAGTAGTATAGGGGGTAGAGGGGGCTATAGCAATCAGCCCCAGCATTTT. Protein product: CASSIGGRGGYSNQPQHF.

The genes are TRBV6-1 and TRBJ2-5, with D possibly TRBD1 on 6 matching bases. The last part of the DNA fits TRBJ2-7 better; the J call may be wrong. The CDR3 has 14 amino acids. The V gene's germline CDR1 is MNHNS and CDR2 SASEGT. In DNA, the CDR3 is TGTGCCAGCAGTGGAGGGACAACGACCTACGAGCAGTACTTC. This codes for CASSGGTTTYEQYF.

CDR3 sequence: CASSLAARTNYGYTF. The CDR3, as DNA: TGTGCCAGCAGTCTGGCCGCTAGGACTAACTATGGCTACACCTTC. The rearrangement joins TRBV27 to TRBJ1-2; no reliable D call. Trimming stripped 5 bases from V and 0 bases from J, with 13 bases between. This CDR3 has 15 amino acids. Germline V gene lookup returns CDR1 MNHEY and CDR2 SMNVEV (reference sequence).

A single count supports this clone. Here the CDR3 DNA reads TGTGCCAGCTCGCCCGGGACTAGCGTCTCCTACGAGCAGTACTTC. Protein product: CASSPGTSVSYEQYF. This chain joins TRBV7-9 and TRBJ2-5, with 10 bases lining up with TRBD2. The DNA matches TRBJ2-7 better at its end, which makes the J call doubtful. The CDR3 contains 15 residues. Germline CDR1 is SEHNR and CDR2 is FQNEAQ (reference sequence).

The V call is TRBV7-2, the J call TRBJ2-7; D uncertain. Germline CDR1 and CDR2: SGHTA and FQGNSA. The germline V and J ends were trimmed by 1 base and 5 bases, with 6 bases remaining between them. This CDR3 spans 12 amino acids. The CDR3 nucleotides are TGTGCCAGCAGCTTAGGGATCCACGAGCAGTACTTC. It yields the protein CASSLGIHEQYF.

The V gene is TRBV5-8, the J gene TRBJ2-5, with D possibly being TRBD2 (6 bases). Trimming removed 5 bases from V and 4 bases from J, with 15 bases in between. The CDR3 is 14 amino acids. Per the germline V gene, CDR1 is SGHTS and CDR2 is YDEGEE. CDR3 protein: CASRNRGGAETQYF. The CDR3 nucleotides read TGTGCCAGCAGGAACCGTGGAGGGGCAGAGACCCAGTACTTC.

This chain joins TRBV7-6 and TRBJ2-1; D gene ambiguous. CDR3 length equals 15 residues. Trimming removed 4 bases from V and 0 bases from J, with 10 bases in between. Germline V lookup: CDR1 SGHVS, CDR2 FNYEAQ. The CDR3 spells CASSSPPGSYNEQFF. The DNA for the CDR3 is TGTGCCAGCAGCTCACCGCCGGGCTCCTACAATGAGCAGTTCTTC.

CDR3 DNA sequence: TGTGCCAGTAGTTTAAGGACAGGGAGGCAGCAGCCCCAGCATTTT. This sequence encodes CASSLRTGRQQPQHF. The V call is TRBV19, the J call TRBJ1-5; 8 nucleotides line up with TRBD1. CDR1 LNHDA and CDR2 SQIVND come from the germline V gene (reference sequence). The CDR3 spans 15 residues. Trimming took 5 bases from V and 7 from J; bases not matched to a gene: 10.

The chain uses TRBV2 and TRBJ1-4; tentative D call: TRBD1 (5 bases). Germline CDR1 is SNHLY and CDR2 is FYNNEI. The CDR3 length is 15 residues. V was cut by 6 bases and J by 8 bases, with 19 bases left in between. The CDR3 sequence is CASSKDTGPREKLFF. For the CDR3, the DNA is TGTGCCAGCAGCAAGGACACCGGCCCCCGAGAAAAACTGTTTTTT.

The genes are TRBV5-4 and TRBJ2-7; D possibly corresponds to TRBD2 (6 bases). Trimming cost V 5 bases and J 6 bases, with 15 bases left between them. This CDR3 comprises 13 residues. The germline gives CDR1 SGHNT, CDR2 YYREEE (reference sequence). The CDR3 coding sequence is TGTGCCAGCAGTACTGGCGGGGTCCTCGAGCAGTACTTC. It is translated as CASSTGGVLEQYF.

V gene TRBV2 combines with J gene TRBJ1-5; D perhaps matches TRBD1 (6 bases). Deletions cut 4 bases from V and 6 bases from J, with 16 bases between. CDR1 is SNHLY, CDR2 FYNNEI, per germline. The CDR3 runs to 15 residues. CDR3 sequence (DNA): TGTGCCAGCAGTGGGCGGCAGGGGAGTAGTCAGCCCCAGCATTTT. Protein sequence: CASSGRQGSSQPQHF.

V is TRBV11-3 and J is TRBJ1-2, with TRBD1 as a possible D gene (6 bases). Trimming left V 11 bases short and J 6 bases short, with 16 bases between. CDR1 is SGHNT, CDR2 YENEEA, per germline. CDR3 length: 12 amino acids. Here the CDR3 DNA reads TGTGCCTTAAGTCACAGGGTAAATGGCTACACCTTC. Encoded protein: CALSHRVNGYTF.

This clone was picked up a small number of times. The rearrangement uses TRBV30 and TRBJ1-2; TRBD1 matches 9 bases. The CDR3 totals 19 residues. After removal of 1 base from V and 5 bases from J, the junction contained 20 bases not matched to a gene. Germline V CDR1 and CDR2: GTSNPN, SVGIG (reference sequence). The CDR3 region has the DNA TGTGCCTGGAGTGACCCCCTACAGGGGGCAAGGAGCGGCTGGTATGGCTACACCTTC. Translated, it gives CAWSDPLQGARSGWYGYTF.

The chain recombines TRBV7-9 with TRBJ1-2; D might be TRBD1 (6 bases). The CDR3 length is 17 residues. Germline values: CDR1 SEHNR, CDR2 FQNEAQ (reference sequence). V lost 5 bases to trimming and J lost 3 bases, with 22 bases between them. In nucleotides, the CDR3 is TGTGCCAGCAGCAAAGGTAGTCTTACAGGGCGAGACTATGGCTACACCTTC. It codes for CASSKGSLTGRDYGYTF. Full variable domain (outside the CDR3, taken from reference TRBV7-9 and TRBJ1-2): DTGVSQNPRHKITKRGQNVTFRCDPISEHNRLYWYRQTLGQGPEFLTYFQNEAQLEKSRLLSDRFSAERPKGSFSTLEIQRTEQGDSAMYLCASSKGSLTGRDYGYTFGSGTRLTVV.

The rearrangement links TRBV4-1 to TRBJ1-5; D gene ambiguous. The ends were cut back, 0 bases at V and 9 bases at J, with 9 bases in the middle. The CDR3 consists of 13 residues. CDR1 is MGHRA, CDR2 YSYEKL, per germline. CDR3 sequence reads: CASSQELGRPQHF. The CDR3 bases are TGCGCCAGCAGCCAAGAACTGGGGAGGCCCCAGCATTTT.